Listed here are 14 T cell receptor beta chains from one sample, sequenced in a study of cytomegalovirus exposure and HLA in healthy donors. 13 Jbeta primers and 60 Vbeta primers were used for the PCR. Only in-frame clones appear in the TCRdb table, and some are missing; sequencing was by immunoSEQ multiplex PCR. The sample consists of 150,000 to 200,000 clones, 65% to 90% of them appearing once. Sequencing was performed on PBMCs. The source of these receptors is a human donor in good health.

The chain carries TRBV4-1 and TRBJ2-7; TRBD2 aligns across 10 bases. Germline lookup yields CDR1 MGHRA and CDR2 YSYEKL. V shed 5 bases and J 1 base; nucleotides not matched to a gene: 5. The CDR3 loop spans 15 amino acids. The CDR3 region has the DNA TGCGCCAGCAGCATAGAGCGGGGGGGTTCCTACGAGCAGTACTTC. Translation: CASSIERGGSYEQYF.

The chain employs TRBV20-1 and TRBJ1-2, with TRBD1 as a possible D gene (5 bases). V gave up 6 bases and J gave up 8 bases, with 13 bases separating them. Germline V gene lookup returns CDR1 DFQATT and CDR2 SNEGSKA (reference sequence). The length of the CDR3 is 11 residues. The chain's CDR3 is CSASTVMGYTF. CDR3 coding DNA: TGCAGTGCCTCGACAGTAATGGGCTACACCTTC.

This chain links TRBV11-2 with TRBJ1-1; a possible D gene is TRBD1 (5 bases). With 0 bases removed from V and 8 bases from J, the gap between germline ends came to 10 bases. In germline, CDR1 is SGHAT, CDR2 FQNNGV. The CDR3 consists of 13 residues. The CDR3 DNA reads TGTGCCAGCAGCTTAGAGGCAGGGATGGAAGCTTTCTTT. This gives the protein CASSLEAGMEAFF.

The rearrangement uses TRBV7-2 and TRBJ2-5; 9 nucleotides line up with TRBD2. The J call is uncertain, as TRBJ2-7 better fits the DNA end. The CDR3 extends over 15 amino acids. Germline loops: CDR1 SGHTA, CDR2 FQGNSA. CDR3 sequence (DNA): TGTGCCAGCAGCTTAGCCCTAGCGGGGATACACGAGCAGTACTTC. It translates to CASSLALAGIHEQYF.

The J gene is TRBJ2-2, the V gene TRBV5-1, with 8 nucleotides matching TRBD2. V lost 4 bases and J lost 5; bases outside the gene matches: 7. The CDR3 is 15 amino acids. Germline V CDR1 and CDR2: SGHRS, YFSETQ. This chain's CDR3 is CASSTDGRGTGELFF. The CDR3 bases are TGCGCCAGCAGCACGGACGGGAGGGGGACCGGGGAGCTGTTTTTT.

In this sample, this clone turned up a few times. The chain is built from TRBV6-5 and TRBJ1-1; D gene unclear. The CDR3 sequence is 12 residues long. The V end was cut by 5 bases, the J end by 0 bases, with 4 bases between. The V gene's germline CDR1 is MNHEY and CDR2 SVGAGI. The CDR3 DNA is TGTGCCAGCAGTCGGGTGAACACTGAAGCTTTCTTT. This translates into CASSRVNTEAFF.

The chain uses TRBV28 and TRBJ1-5; D is unclear. The V gene's germline CDR1 is MDHEN and CDR2 SYDVKM. This CDR3 has 15 residues. V was shortened by 6 bases and J by 3 bases, with 15 bases between the two germline ends. Here the CDR3 reads CASSPPLILNQPQHF. DNA of the CDR3: TGTGCCAGCAGCCCTCCTCTTATACTCAATCAGCCCCAGCATTTT.

The rearrangement joins TRBV6-6 to TRBJ2-2; no clear D. The CDR3 runs to 14 residues. Trimming removed 5 bases at V and 4 bases at J, with 11 bases between. Germline CDR1 is MNHNY and CDR2 is SVGAGI (reference sequence). In nucleotides, the CDR3 is TGTGCCAGCAGTGTAACCGCGATCACCGGGGAGCTGTTTTTT. Translating it yields CASSVTAITGELFF.

This chain links TRBV4-3 with TRBJ2-3, with D hard to call. Trimming stripped 0 bases from V and 2 bases from J, with 18 bases between. Germline V gene lookup returns CDR1 LGHNA and CDR2 YSLEER. CDR3 size: 18 residues. The CDR3 loop reads CASSQDRAGLINTDTQYF. CDR3 DNA: TGCGCCAGCAGCCAAGATCGTGCCGGTTTAATTAACACAGATACGCAGTATTTT.

The chain links TRBV5-6 to TRBJ2-5; 8 bases fit TRBD2. The CDR3 is 14 amino acids. Germline assignment: CDR1 SGHDT and CDR2 YYEEEE. Losses at the gene ends were 4 bases for V and 5 bases for J; bases not matched to a gene: 7. For the CDR3, the DNA is TGTGCCAGCAGCCCGGGGGGGCCTGGGGAGACCCAGTACTTC. This encodes CASSPGGPGETQYF.

The rearrangement joins TRBV15 to TRBJ1-6; D is unclear. V was trimmed by 5 bases and J by 7 bases, leaving 21 bases between them. This CDR3 region has 17 residues. Per the germline V gene, CDR1 is LNHNV and CDR2 is YYDKDF (reference sequence). The CDR3 is CATSPNLGQEVNSPLHF. CDR3 coding DNA: TGTGCCACCAGCCCTAATCTAGGGCAGGAGGTCAATTCACCCCTCCACTTT.

The CDR3, as DNA: TGTGCCAGCAGCCAAGATGGGACTTTCTCTAGCACAGATACGCAGTATTTT. This codes for CASSQDGTFSSTDTQYF. This sequence joins TRBV4-2 and TRBJ2-3; tentative D call: TRBD2 (6 bases). Trimming shortened V by 0 bases and J by 0 bases, and 13 bases separated the two germline ends. The CDR3 loop spans 17 amino acids. In germline, CDR1 is LGHNA, CDR2 YNFKEQ.

V is TRBV19 and J is TRBJ1-5, with D maybe TRBD1 (6 bases). The CDR3 covers 15 residues. Germline CDR1 and CDR2: LNHDA and SQIVND (reference sequence). Trimming stripped 3 bases from V and 3 bases from J, with 12 bases between. The CDR3 sequence: CASSIRGGLNQPQHF. As DNA, the CDR3 is TGTGCCAGTAGTATTAGGGGGGGGCTCAATCAGCCCCAGCATTTT.

This rearrangement joins TRBV5-6 to TRBJ2-1, with D tentatively TRBD2 (5 bases). Germline loops: CDR1 SGHDT, CDR2 YYEEEE. The CDR3 totals 12 residues. Trimming left V 4 bases short and J 9 bases short, with 11 bases between. The CDR3 nucleotides read TGTGCCAGCAGCCCCGAGGGTGGTGAGCAGTTCTTC. This gives the protein CASSPEGGEQFF.